One sample yielded the 18 T cell receptor beta chains listed below, sequenced in a study of blood T cell repertoires in COVID-19. TCRdb's copy holds only in-frame clones and misses some; the assay was immunoSEQ multiplex PCR. The sample contains a few hundred thousand clones, 75% to 85% of which appear only once. The sample taken for sequencing was peripheral blood. The receptor source for this set is a human donor in a cohort sampled during active COVID-19.

The chain is built from TRBV28 and TRBJ2-1, with D perhaps TRBD2 (6 bases). The CDR3 is 13 residues long. The V end was cut by 6 bases, the J end by 2 bases, with 8 bases between. CDR1 MDHEN and CDR2 SYDVKM come from the germline V gene. The CDR3 bases are TGTGCCAGCAGAGTAGCGGCCTACAATGAGCAGTTCTTC. This gives the protein CASRVAAYNEQFF.

The chain is built from TRBV5-1 and TRBJ2-6; no clear D gene. Trimming removed 4 bases at V and 0 bases at J, with 5 bases between. The CDR3 spans 14 residues. Germline CDR1 SGHRS, CDR2 YFSETQ. This CDR3 is CASSTYSGANVLTF. The CDR3 DNA follows: TGCGCCAGCAGCACTTACTCTGGGGCCAACGTCCTGACTTTC.

In this sample, this clone turned up once. The chain employs TRBV6-5 and TRBJ2-7, with 7 bases that match TRBD2. Germline CDR1 MNHEY, CDR2 SVGAGI. The CDR3 runs to 15 residues. With 10 bases clipped from V and 2 bases from J, the junction kept 14 bases outside the gene matches. The CDR3 coding sequence is TGTGCCACCCCGAGCGATGGGGGGGGGACCTACGAGCAGTACTTC. Protein sequence: CATPSDGGGTYEQYF.

This sequence joins TRBV28 and TRBJ2-7, with TRBD1 identical over 10 bases. Germline V lookup: CDR1 MDHEN, CDR2 SYDVKM. The CDR3 contains 15 residues. With 9 bases clipped from V and 3 bases from J, the junction kept 11 bases outside the gene matches. This CDR3 is CASDRTGGKFYEQYF. The CDR3 region has the DNA TGTGCCAGTGATCGGACAGGGGGAAAGTTCTACGAGCAGTACTTC.

The CDR3 nucleotides are TGTGCCATCGGGGGCAGTATGGGGACTAGCGGGAGTAACGCCTACGAGCAGTACTTC. It specifies CAIGGSMGTSGSNAYEQYF. The V gene is TRBV28, the J gene TRBJ2-7; 14 nucleotides agree with TRBD2. The V and J ends lost 10 bases and 2 bases, in that order; junction bases with no gene match: 19. There are 19 residues in the CDR3. Germline V gives CDR1 MDHEN, CDR2 SYDVKM.

This clone was detected once. V gene TRBV27 combines with J gene TRBJ1-2; tentatively, D is TRBD1 (6 bases). The germline V and J ends were trimmed by 6 bases and 0 bases, with 14 bases remaining between them. The CDR3 contains 15 residues. Germline values: CDR1 MNHEY, CDR2 SMNVEV (reference sequence). CDR3 residues: CASRGAGQSNYGYTF. Written as DNA, the CDR3 is TGTGCCAGCAGGGGGGCTGGACAGTCTAACTATGGCTACACCTTC.

This clone was recorded once. The rearrangement links TRBV10-2 to TRBJ2-1, with TRBD1 identical over 7 bases. Losses at the gene ends were 2 bases for V and 10 bases for J; bases not matched to a gene: 2. The CDR3 totals 12 residues. The germline V gene has CDR1 WSHSY and CDR2 SAAADI. CDR3 sequence: CASSERGREQFF. DNA of the CDR3: TGCGCCAGCAGTGAGAGGGGGCGAGAGCAGTTCTTC.

This clone was seen only a few times. The chain combines TRBV5-4 with TRBJ2-7, with 8 nucleotides matching TRBD2. The J segment lost 4 bases and the V segment lost 3 bases, leaving 9 bases of the junction unmatched. The CDR3 contains 15 residues. From germline, CDR1 is SGHNT and CDR2 YYREEE (reference sequence). The CDR3 DNA is TGTGCCAGCAGCTCAAGCGGGAGCGCCCTTTACGAGCAGTACTTC. Translating gives CASSSSGSALYEQYF. The full variable domain, with the rest looked up from reference TRBV5-4 and TRBJ2-7, is ETGVTQSPTHLIKTRGQQVTLRCSSQSGHNTVSWYQQALGQGPQFIFQYYREEENGRGNFPPRFSGLQFPNYSSELNVNALELDDSALYLCASSSSGSALYEQYFGPGTRLTVT.

V usage is TRBV14 and J usage is TRBJ1-2; D may be TRBD1 (5 bases). The CDR3 runs 14 residues. With 1 base removed from V and 7 bases from J, the gap between germline ends came to 13 bases. The germline gives CDR1 SGHDN, CDR2 FVKESK. CDR3 sequence: CASSQGDSRAGYTF. The CDR3 DNA follows: TGTGCCAGCAGCCAAGGTGACAGTCGGGCTGGCTACACCTTC.

As regards this clone: One end of the junction varies from germline; a read error may be responsible. This chain joins TRBV5-8 and TRBJ2-2; 7 bases agree with TRBD2. Germline V gene data show CDR1 as SGHTS and CDR2 as YDEGEE. The CDR3 totals 13 residues. The CDR3 spells CASSLGLVPSPRF. Here the CDR3 DNA reads TGTGCCAGCAGCTTAGGACTAGTACCCTCACCGCGTTTT.

The chain uses TRBV2 and TRBJ2-3; TRBD1 matches at 8 bases. The CDR3 length is 16 residues. The germline V gene has CDR1 SNHLY and CDR2 FYNNEI. V trimming: 6 bases; J trimming: 1 base; junction bases outside the gene matches: 9. This CDR3 is CASRSDREDGTDTQYF. Here the CDR3 DNA reads TGTGCCAGCAGATCGGACAGGGAAGATGGCACAGATACGCAGTATTTT.

The gene calls are TRBV2 and TRBJ1-1; tentatively, D is TRBD1 (5 bases). Germline V lookup: CDR1 SNHLY, CDR2 FYNNEI. Trimming shortened V by 6 bases and J by 7 bases, and 12 bases separated the two germline ends. CDR3 length: 12 amino acids. The CDR3 sequence is CASRAGALEAFF. CDR3 nucleotide sequence: TGTGCCAGCAGGGCTGGGGCTCTTGAAGCTTTCTTT.

The chain combines TRBV10-3 with TRBJ2-5; 9 bases are a match to TRBD1. The V gene's germline CDR1 is ENHRY and CDR2 SYGVKD. Unmatched junction bases numbered 10, after V lost 0 bases and J lost 2 bases. The CDR3 spans 18 residues. The CDR3 DNA reads as TGTGCCATCAGTGAGTCGATGGTGAACAGGGGGCATCAAGAGACCCAGTACTTC. This encodes CAISESMVNRGHQETQYF.

This clone appeared a few times. J is TRBJ2-4 and V is TRBV19, with D possibly TRBD2 on 6 matching bases. CDR3 length: 14 residues. Deletions cut 3 bases from V and 7 bases from J, with 13 bases between. From germline, CDR1 is LNHDA and CDR2 SQIVND (reference sequence). DNA of the CDR3: TGTGCCAGTAGTATCGGTGGCGGGATGAACATTCAGTACTTC. It translates to CASSIGGGMNIQYF.

This clone was counted only a few times. The gene calls are TRBV18 and TRBJ2-7; TRBD1 is a possible D gene (5 bases). Per germline, CDR1 KGHSH and CDR2 LQKENI. V gave up 5 bases and J gave up 3 bases, with 11 bases separating them. The CDR3 is made up of 13 amino acids. CDR3 protein: CASSLGHDYEQYF. The CDR3 region has the DNA TGTGCCAGCTCATTAGGACACGACTACGAGCAGTACTTC. Together with reference TRBV18 and TRBJ2-7, the CDR3 gives the full variable domain: NAGVMQNPRHLVRRRGQEARLRCSPMKGHSHVYWYRQLPEEGLKFMVYLQKENIIDESGMPKERFSAEFPKEGPSILRIQQVVRGDSAAYFCASSLGHDYEQYFGPGTRLTVT.

V gene TRBV2 combines with J gene TRBJ2-7, with D unresolved. Germline CDR1 SNHLY, CDR2 FYNNEI. Trimming removed 1 base from V and 6 bases from J, with 13 bases in between. The CDR3 length is 14 residues. CDR3 DNA: TGTGCCAGCAGTGAAGTTTTTGGGCTGGGCGAGCAGTACTTC. This encodes CASSEVFGLGEQYF. The entire variable domain, with the rest obtained from reference TRBV2 and TRBJ2-7, is as follows: EPEVTQTPSHQVTQMGQEVILRCVPISNHLYFYWYRQILGQKVEFLVSFYNNEISEKSEIFDDQFSVERPDGSNFTLKIRSTKLEDSAMYFCASSEVFGLGEQYFGPGTRLTVT.

This clone showed up just a few times. The rearrangement uses TRBV4-1 and TRBJ2-7; 7 nucleotides align to TRBD2. Trimming at V came to 3 bases and at J to 4 bases, leaving 15 bases not matched to a gene. Germline loops: CDR1 MGHRA, CDR2 YSYEKL. CDR3 length: 17 amino acids. The DNA of the CDR3 is TGCGCCAGCAGCCAGGAGCCCCGGGCGGGAGCTGGTTACGAGCAGTACTTC. Protein product: CASSQEPRAGAGYEQYF.

V and J are TRBV24-1 and TRBJ2-1; D might be TRBD2 (6 bases). The CDR3 is 17 residues long. Trimming left V 9 bases short and J 0 bases short, with 20 bases between. Germline loops: CDR1 KGHDR, CDR2 SFDVKD. The CDR3 here is CATRRLASRSSYNEQFF. CDR3 coding DNA: TGTGCCACCCGGAGGCTAGCGAGCCGGAGCTCCTACAATGAGCAGTTCTTC.